The 16 T cell receptor beta chains in this list originate from one sample, sequenced in a study of cytomegalovirus exposure and HLA in healthy donors. The PCR used 60 Vbeta and 13 Jbeta primers. Sequencing was performed with immunoSEQ multiplex PCR; in TCRdb, only in-frame clones are kept and a portion is missing. The repertoire holds around 200,000 clones, with around 80% as singletons. Input material: PBMCs. All receptors come from a woman in her fifties or sixties in good health and CMV-seronegative.

As regards this clone: This same CDR3 is encoded by further DNA sequences in the sample. The chain employs TRBV9 and TRBJ2-3; 7 positions agree with TRBD2. This CDR3 spans 13 amino acids. Germline CDR1 is SGDLS and CDR2 is YYNGEE. After removal of 5 bases from V and 2 bases from J, the junction contained 2 bases not matched to a gene. In nucleotides, the CDR3 is TGTGCCAGCAGTCGGGACTACACAGATACGCAGTATTTT. As protein: CASSRDYTDTQYF. The complete variable domain, with remaining parts taken from reference TRBV9 and TRBJ2-3, reads DSGVTQTPKHLITATGQRVTLRCSPRSGDLSVYWYQQSLDQGLQFLIQYYNGEERAKGNILERFSAQQFPDLHSELNLSSLELGDSALYFCASSRDYTDTQYFGPGTRLTVL.

The chain combines TRBV6-4 with TRBJ2-1, with D possibly being TRBD1 (5 bases). Trimming removed 5 bases from V and 0 bases from J, with 8 bases in between. The germline V gene has CDR1 MRHNA and CDR2 SNTAGT. This CDR3 spans 14 amino acids. The CDR3 reads CASSQGSSYNEQFF. CDR3 bases: TGTGCCAGCAGTCAGGGAAGCTCCTACAATGAGCAGTTCTTC.

In this sample, this clone turned up once. This chain uses TRBV7-2 with TRBJ2-7; no reliable D call. CDR3 length: 11 amino acids. Trimming shortened V by 6 bases and J by 2 bases, and 5 bases separated the two germline ends. The germline CDR1 and CDR2 sequences are SGHTA and FQGNSA. The CDR3 region has the DNA TGTGCCAGCAGTCCAGCCTACGAGCAGTACTTC. Its protein is CASSPAYEQYF. The full variable domain, rest sourced from reference TRBV7-2 and TRBJ2-7, is GAGVSQSPSNKVTEKGKDVELRCDPISGHTALYWYRQSLGQGLEFLIYFQGNSAPDKSGLPSDRFSAERTGGSVSTLTIQRTQQEDSAVYLCASSPAYEQYFGPGTRLTVT.

The genes are TRBV20-1 and TRBJ1-4; a weak D match, TRBD1 (5 bases). Germline V gene lookup returns CDR1 DFQATT and CDR2 SNEGSKA (reference sequence). The CDR3 spans 11 residues. The CDR3 loop reads CSLQGPRQLFF. In DNA, the CDR3 is TGCAGCCTGCAGGGCCCGAGGCAACTGTTTTTT.

V usage is TRBV9 and J usage is TRBJ2-3, with D perhaps matching TRBD2 (6 bases). CDR1 is SGDLS, CDR2 YYNGEE, per germline. This CDR3 is 15 amino acids long. The ends were cut back, 4 bases at V and 6 bases at J, with 18 bases in the middle. DNA for the CDR3: TGTGCCAGCAGCACCGGGGGATCTCCGCCGGATACGCAGTATTTT. As protein: CASSTGGSPPDTQYF.

This chain uses TRBV7-3 with TRBJ2-2; 8 bases fit TRBD2. CDR1 is SGHTA, CDR2 FQGTGA, per germline. The V segment lost 5 bases and the J segment 7 bases; nucleotides outside the gene matches: 12. The CDR3 runs to 16 residues. The CDR3 nucleotides read TGTGCCAGCAGCCCCCTGGTTAGCGGGACGGTCGGGGAGCTGTTTTTT. Translated, it gives CASSPLVSGTVGELFF.

This clone was seen just once. The CDR3 DNA follows: TGTGCCAGCAGTCCCCCCCGACAGGGGTTTCAAGATACGCAGTATTTT. It translates to CASSPPRQGFQDTQYF. The chain combines TRBV28 with TRBJ2-3; 8 bases align to TRBD1. The CDR3 runs to 16 residues. Germline V gives CDR1 MDHEN, CDR2 SYDVKM. The junction had 12 bases not matched to a gene; V was cut back by 5 bases and J by 5 bases.

The J gene is TRBJ2-2, the V gene TRBV6-5; 7 bases are shared with TRBD1. This CDR3 comprises 15 residues. From germline, CDR1 is MNHEY and CDR2 SVGAGI. The ends lost 6 bases at V and 5 bases at J; junction bases unmatched: 9. CDR3 sequence (DNA): TGTGCCAGCAGCAACGACAGGGTTAGGACCGGGGAGCTGTTTTTT. Amino acid sequence: CASSNDRVRTGELFF.

The chain couples TRBV25-1 to TRBJ1-5; unclear D gene. CDR1 MGHDK and CDR2 SYGVNS come from the germline V gene. The germline V and J ends were trimmed by 5 bases and 5 bases, with 10 bases remaining between them. There are 13 residues in the CDR3. The CDR3 coding sequence is TGTGCCAGCAGTTCTCCCGTAGATCAGCCCCAGCATTTT. Residues: CASSSPVDQPQHF. Combining the CDR3 with reference TRBV25-1 and TRBJ1-5 gives the whole variable domain EADIYQTPRYLVIGTGKKITLECSQTMGHDKMYWYQQDPGMELHLIHYSYGVNSTEKGDLSSESTVSRIRTEHFPLTLESARPSHTSQYLCASSSPVDQPQHFGDGTRLSIL.

This chain links TRBV19 with TRBJ2-7; 10 nucleotides line up with TRBD2. V shed 2 bases and J 4 bases; nucleotides not matched to a gene: 11. The CDR3 is made up of 17 amino acids. Germline V gene data show CDR1 as LNHDA and CDR2 as SQIVND (reference sequence). CDR3 residues: CASSIKASGSLPYEQYF. In DNA form, the CDR3 reads TGTGCCAGTAGTATAAAGGCTAGCGGGAGTCTCCCATACGAGCAGTACTTC.

This chain links TRBV10-3 with TRBJ2-7; D is ambiguous. The CDR3 runs to 12 residues. From germline, CDR1 is ENHRY and CDR2 SYGVKD. Trimming left V 3 bases short and J 2 bases short, with 5 bases between. CDR3 sequence: CAISDGTYEQYF. The CDR3 DNA is TGTGCCATCAGTGACGGTACCTACGAGCAGTACTTC.

The chain recombines TRBV6-6 with TRBJ2-7, with 10 positions matching TRBD1. The CDR3 consists of 13 residues. The V gene end was trimmed by 8 bases and the J gene end by 3 bases; junction bases not matched to a gene: 4. Germline-derived CDR1 and CDR2 are MNHNY and SVGAGI (reference sequence). The CDR3 here is CASEGTGVYEQYF. DNA of the CDR3: TGTGCCAGCGAAGGGACAGGGGTCTACGAGCAGTACTTC.

The V gene is TRBV5-4, the J gene TRBJ1-1; the match to TRBD1 covers 8 bases. The length of the CDR3 is 13 residues. Per germline, CDR1 SGHNT and CDR2 YYREEE (reference sequence). V lost 2 bases, J lost 4 bases, and 1 base stayed unmatched. The DNA for the CDR3 is TGTGCCAGCAGCTTCGGACAGGGCACTGAAGCTTTCTTT. It specifies CASSFGQGTEAFF. Full variable domain (missing parts from reference TRBV5-4 and TRBJ1-1): ETGVTQSPTHLIKTRGQQVTLRCSSQSGHNTVSWYQQALGQGPQFIFQYYREEENGRGNFPPRFSGLQFPNYSSELNVNALELDDSALYLCASSFGQGTEAFFGQGTRLTVV.

The CDR3 region is CASSQESTPGNQPQHF. In DNA, the CDR3 is TGCGCCAGCAGCCAAGAGTCCACCCCAGGGAATCAGCCCCAGCATTTT. The rearrangement links TRBV4-1 to TRBJ1-5, with D possibly TRBD1 on 5 matching bases. The CDR3 sequence is 16 residues long. The germline V and J ends were trimmed by 0 bases and 4 bases, with 13 bases remaining between them. CDR1 MGHRA and CDR2 YSYEKL come from the germline V gene.

The genes are TRBV11-2 and TRBJ2-3, with TRBD2 matching over 10 bases. The CDR3 consists of 16 residues. J lost 0 bases, V lost 4 bases, and 4 bases had no gene match. Germline CDR1 SGHAT, CDR2 FQNNGV. CDR3 in amino acids: CASSSGLAISTDTQYF. CDR3 DNA: TGTGCCAGCAGCTCGGGACTAGCGATAAGCACAGATACGCAGTATTTT.

This clone was found a few times. The V gene is TRBV19, the J gene TRBJ1-5, with a possible D match to TRBD1 (6 bases). The V gene lost 7 bases and the J gene lost 7 bases, with 20 bases spanning the gap. Germline CDR1 reads LNHDA; CDR2 reads SQIVND (reference sequence). The CDR3 is 15 amino acids. The CDR3 DNA sequence: TGTGCCAGTAAGAAGGGACACCCGGGGTGGCAGCCCCAGCATTTT. It codes for CASKKGHPGWQPQHF. The full variable domain, completed using reference TRBV19 and TRBJ1-5, is DGGITQSPKYLFRKEGQNVTLSCEQNLNHDAMYWYRQDPGQGLRLIYYSQIVNDFQKGDIAEGYSVSREKKESFPLTVTSAQKNPTAFYLCASKKGHPGWQPQHFGDGTRLSIL.